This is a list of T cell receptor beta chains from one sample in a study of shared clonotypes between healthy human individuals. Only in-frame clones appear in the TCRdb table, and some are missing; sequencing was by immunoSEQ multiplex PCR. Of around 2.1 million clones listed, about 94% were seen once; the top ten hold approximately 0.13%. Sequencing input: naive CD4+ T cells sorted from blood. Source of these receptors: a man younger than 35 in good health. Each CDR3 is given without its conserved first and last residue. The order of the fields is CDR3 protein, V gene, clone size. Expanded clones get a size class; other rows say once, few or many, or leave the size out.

CDR3aa: ASRDRGYTEAF
v_gene: TRBV6-5
abundance: .

CDR3aa: ASSLQGRETQY
v_gene: TRBV7-9
abundance: .

CDR3aa: ASSPPGSGVSDEQF
v_gene: TRBV6-6
abundance: .

CDR3aa: ASIDVSNQPQH
v_gene: TRBV6-6
abundance: .

CDR3aa: AISPTIQGGELF
v_gene: TRBV10-3
abundance: .

CDR3aa: ASGLVGLTYGYT
v_gene: TRBV12-5
abundance: .

CDR3aa: SVDPKGTSGVGQF
v_gene: TRBV29-1
abundance: .

CDR3aa: ASRKQGSAGELF
v_gene: TRBV2
abundance: .

CDR3aa: ASSLTGIIYEQY
v_gene: TRBV6-1
abundance: once

CDR3aa: AGNQGAGEQY
v_gene: TRBV2
abundance: .

CDR3aa: ASSGGGTGELF
v_gene: TRBV18
abundance: once

CDR3aa: ASSNLDRGRNEQY
v_gene: TRBV6-5
abundance: .

CDR3aa: ASSPKTGSNEQF
v_gene: TRBV18
abundance: once

CDR3aa: ATSREGATKGNEKLF
v_gene: TRBV15
abundance: .

CDR3aa: ASRSTGGFPYEQY
v_gene: TRBV27
abundance: .

CDR3aa: AISESWATNNYGYT
v_gene: TRBV10-3
abundance: .

CDR3aa: ASSPGLPSSYNSPLH
v_gene: TRBV25-1
abundance: once

CDR3aa: ASSPPAGAHNEQF
v_gene: TRBV4-1
abundance: .

CDR3aa: ASSWDRSSYEQY
v_gene: TRBV7-9
abundance: .

CDR3aa: ASSMGTLAKNIQY
v_gene: TRBV19
abundance: .

CDR3aa: ASSLTGGGNQPQH
v_gene: TRBV7-2
abundance: once

CDR3aa: ASLLTSGTGELF
v_gene: TRBV5-1
abundance: .

CDR3aa: ASSLLPQGGETQY
v_gene: TRBV9
abundance: .

CDR3aa: SVDDRGTEAF
v_gene: TRBV29-1
abundance: once

CDR3aa: AISDTQMNQPQH
v_gene: TRBV10-3
abundance: .

CDR3aa: ASSPGVNNQPQH
v_gene: TRBV18
abundance: .

CDR3aa: ASTQRGPGETQY
v_gene: TRBV28
abundance: .

CDR3aa: ASRKPGGDLMNTEAF
v_gene: TRBV2
abundance: .

CDR3aa: ASSLMGRGDEQY
v_gene: TRBV27
abundance: .

CDR3aa: ASSQGQAGNTIY
v_gene: TRBV4-2
abundance: .

CDR3aa: ASSIGGFTDTQY
v_gene: TRBV19
abundance: .

CDR3aa: ASSITGDTQY
v_gene: TRBV27
abundance: .

CDR3aa: ASSPEQRTSGNTIY
v_gene: TRBV18
abundance: once

CDR3aa: ASSWEQGYEQY
v_gene: TRBV5-4
abundance: .

CDR3aa: ASSPGTSGRATQY
v_gene: TRBV6-5
abundance: .

CDR3aa: AISDPRGSGNTIY
v_gene: TRBV10-3
abundance: .

CDR3aa: ASSLGLAGFETQY
v_gene: TRBV7-2
abundance: .

CDR3aa: ASSLGQGVATNEKLF
v_gene: TRBV7-9
abundance: .

CDR3aa: AISESPGDSNQPQH
v_gene: TRBV10-3
abundance: .

CDR3aa: SAGRTSGKDEQF
v_gene: TRBV29-1
abundance: .

CDR3aa: ASSSPTLMNTEAF
v_gene: TRBV7-2
abundance: .

CDR3aa: ASSGWTGENYGYT
v_gene: TRBV2
abundance: .

CDR3aa: ASRLTGEQY
v_gene: TRBV2
abundance: .

CDR3aa: ASSLQGTNYGYT
v_gene: TRBV11-2
abundance: .

CDR3aa: SVDSANTGELF
v_gene: TRBV29-1
abundance: once

CDR3aa: ASSPGGNTEAF
v_gene: TRBV18
abundance: few

CDR3aa: AWNQPRPAHQETQY
v_gene: TRBV30
abundance: .

CDR3aa: ASSIEGASNYGYT
v_gene: TRBV19
abundance: .

CDR3aa: ASSIKGTGSTEAF
v_gene: TRBV19
abundance: .

CDR3aa: AWGRGAGNTIY
v_gene: TRBV30
abundance: .

CDR3aa: ASAASGGGAGELF
v_gene: TRBV2
abundance: .

CDR3aa: ASSDPARGTQQSYGYT
v_gene: TRBV6-1
abundance: .

CDR3aa: AWSLATDTQY
v_gene: TRBV30
abundance: .

CDR3aa: ASSLDGQDENTQY
v_gene: TRBV5-1
abundance: .

CDR3aa: ASSQEGGRGNEQF
v_gene: TRBV4-3
abundance: .